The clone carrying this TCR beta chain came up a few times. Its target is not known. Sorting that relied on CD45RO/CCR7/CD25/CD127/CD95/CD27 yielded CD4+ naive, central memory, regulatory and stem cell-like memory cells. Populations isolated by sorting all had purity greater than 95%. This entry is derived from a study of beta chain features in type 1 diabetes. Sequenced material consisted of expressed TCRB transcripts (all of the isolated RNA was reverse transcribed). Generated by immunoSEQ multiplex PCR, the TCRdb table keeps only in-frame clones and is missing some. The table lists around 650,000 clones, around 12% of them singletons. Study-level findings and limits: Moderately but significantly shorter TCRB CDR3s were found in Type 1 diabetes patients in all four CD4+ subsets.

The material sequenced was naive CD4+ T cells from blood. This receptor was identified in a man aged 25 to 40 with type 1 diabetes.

Here the CDR3 reads CASSDVGEGVETQYF. DNA of the CDR3: TGTGCCAGCAGTGATGTCGGGGAAGGGGTGGAGACCCAGTACTTC. The V gene is TRBV2, the J gene TRBJ2-5; possibly TRBD1 or TRBD2 for D (5 bases each). V lost 3 bases, J lost 5 bases, and 16 bases lay in between. The CDR3 has 15 residues. The germline V gene encodes CDR1 SNHLY and CDR2 FYNNEI.